This T cell receptor (delta chain) was documented in a study of gamma-delta chains in newborns, infants, children. Study in general: Microbial exposure reportedly drives polyclonal innate γδ T cell expansion after birth.

TCRdb re-processed the reads via CATT. Here the sample spans 3,500 to 4,500 delta-chain clones, around 4.5% being singletons. By share, this clone ranks as medium-sized (0.01 to 0.1%). Other DNA variants within this sample encode the same CDR3. Germline lookup yields CDR1 GEAIGNYY and CDR2 EKD. The V and J ends lost 1 base and 9 bases, in that order; junction bases with no gene match: 13. This CDR3 has 16 residues. The chain recombines TRDV2 with TRDJ1, with 10 positions matching TRDD3. This receptor was taken from a child who was a newborn, infant or young child, either healthy, febrile or measles-vaccinated (not recorded which). Material: blood. This CDR3 is CACDTVGGIRKTQLIF. Here the CDR3 DNA reads TGTGCCTGTGACACGGTCGGGGGGATACGGAAGACCCAACTCATCTTT.